This T cell receptor (beta chain) originates from a study of cytomegalovirus exposure and HLA in healthy donors (dated by TCRdb to about 2017). The study in broad terms: A later analysis indicated that the 100 to 150 validation repertoires were generated on the platform also employed for the 670 or so repertoires of the first cohort. The study was designed to test whether signatures of past pathogen exposure could be identified by cataloging public T cell receptors. In addition to the first cohort of 500 to 850 subjects, a separate validation cohort of 100 to 150 different subjects was used. To predict cytomegalovirus infection status, the study brought together high-throughput TCR immunosequencing, statistical association of individual TCRs with disease status, and machine learning. General findings and caveats noted by the study authors: In the study, about 150 TCR beta chains were listed as associated with cytomegalovirus. In both the original and validation cohorts, the classifier was reported to diagnose cytomegalovirus status with high specificity and sensitivity. While some public TCRs were present in many individuals, most TCR sequences turned up only very rarely across donors. A later analysis lacked HLA typing for the validation cohort, so it scored co-occurrence in that cohort across all 110 or so repertoires. A few of the identified cytomegalovirus-associated TCR beta chains were confirmed in vitro to be specific for cytomegalovirus antigens. The authors suggested that the approach could potentially be generalized to other disease states and immunological phenotypes. Subsequent analysis determined that TCRs grouped into clusters in the first cohort also showed a tendency toward co-occurrence across the 120 or so validation repertoires, and 90% to 95% of cluster scores exceeded 0.

With regard to this clone: Its antigen remains undetermined. Base qualities are missing; no much larger clone stands one base away.

Reading the germline V gene (reference sequence) gives CDR1 SGHKS and CDR2 YYEKEE. CDR3 length: 15 amino acids, cysteine to phenylalanine. Only the CDR3 DNA stays, 45 bases, in frame from base 1. Germline trimming: 0 bases from V, 9 bases from J; junction bases outside gene matches: 4. Libraries were made using the immunoSEQ multiplex PCR assay. As for the original processing: A statistical classification framework was built for diagnosing cytomegalovirus status from the catalog of TCR beta chain sequences. Held by TCRdb, this immuneACCESS table contains in-frame sequences only and omits some clones. Under half of the omission traces to an unresolved V gene where checked; the cause of the rest is unknown. That table furnishes V, J and clone size, whereas the DNA furnished D and trimming. In all, the sample holds about 360,000 clones, and 86% of those were seen once. Jointly, the top ten make up around 0.8% of the sample.

Separate from the approximately 700-subject first cohort, the validation cohort of roughly 130 subjects was the group to which the donors belonged. The TCR was taken from a woman between 18 and 29 years old in good health and CMV-seronegative. Sequencing used PBMCs. The sequence is built from TRBV5-5 and TRBJ1-6; TRBD1 fits 9 bases in the junction. The nucleotide sequence is given as TGTGCCAGCAGCTTGGACAGGGGGCTGGGTTCACCCCTCCACTTT. Its protein product is CASSLDRGLGSPLHF. Reference TRBV5-5 and TRBJ1-6 proteins supply the regions before and after the CDR3; the full variable domain is: DAGVTQSPTHLIKTRGQQVTLRCSPISGHKSVSWYQQVLGQGPQFIFQYYEKEERGRGNFPDRFSARQFPNYSSELNVNALLLGDSALYLCASSLDRGLGSPLHFGNGTRLTVT.